The sequence of this T cell receptor (beta chain) was determined in a study of CDR3 diversity in severe acne (dated by TCRdb to between 2017 and 2020). In the case of this clonotype: Its specific antigen is unknown. Per-base qualities were not stored, and no clone one base away is much larger.

Library construction relied on PCR. The sequencer was an Illumina HiSeq 2000. Using fastp at Q25 and MiXCR, TCRdb reprocessed the public reads and kept productive beta chains. Under each unique CDR3 protein, matching rows form one entry showing the most common genes and DNA. Within this sample are approximately 77,000 distinct CDR3 sequences, with under 55% of them counted one time only. The ten largest account for 9.5% to 13% of the sample. The CDR3 spans 15 residues, from the cysteine through the phenylalanine. Just the 45-base CDR3 DNA is kept, in frame starting at base 1. The V end loses 3 bases and the J end loses 2 bases, and a stretch of 14 bases separates them. The germline V gene (reference sequence) gives CDR1 as LNHDA and CDR2 as SQIVND.

The rearranged segments are TRBV19 and TRBJ2-7; TRBD2 is possibly the D segment (5 matching bases). The sample taken for sequencing was blood. This receptor was identified in a male donor with severe acne vulgaris. The bases read TGTGCCAGTAGTATTGGTTCGGGGATCGCCTACGAGCAGTACTTC. Translated, this gives CASSIGSGIAYEQYF.